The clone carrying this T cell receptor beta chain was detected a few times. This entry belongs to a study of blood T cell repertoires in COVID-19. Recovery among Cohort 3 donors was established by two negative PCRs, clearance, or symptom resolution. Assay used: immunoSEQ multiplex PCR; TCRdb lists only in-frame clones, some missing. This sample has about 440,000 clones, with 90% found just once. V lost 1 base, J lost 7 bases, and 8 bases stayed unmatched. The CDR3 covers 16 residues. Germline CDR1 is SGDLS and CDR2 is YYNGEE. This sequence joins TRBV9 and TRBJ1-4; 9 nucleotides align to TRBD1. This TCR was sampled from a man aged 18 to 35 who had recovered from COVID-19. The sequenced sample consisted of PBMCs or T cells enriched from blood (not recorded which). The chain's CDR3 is CASSVFVGTGSEKLFF. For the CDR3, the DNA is TGTGCCAGCAGCGTATTTGTCGGGACAGGGAGTGAAAAACTGTTTTTT.